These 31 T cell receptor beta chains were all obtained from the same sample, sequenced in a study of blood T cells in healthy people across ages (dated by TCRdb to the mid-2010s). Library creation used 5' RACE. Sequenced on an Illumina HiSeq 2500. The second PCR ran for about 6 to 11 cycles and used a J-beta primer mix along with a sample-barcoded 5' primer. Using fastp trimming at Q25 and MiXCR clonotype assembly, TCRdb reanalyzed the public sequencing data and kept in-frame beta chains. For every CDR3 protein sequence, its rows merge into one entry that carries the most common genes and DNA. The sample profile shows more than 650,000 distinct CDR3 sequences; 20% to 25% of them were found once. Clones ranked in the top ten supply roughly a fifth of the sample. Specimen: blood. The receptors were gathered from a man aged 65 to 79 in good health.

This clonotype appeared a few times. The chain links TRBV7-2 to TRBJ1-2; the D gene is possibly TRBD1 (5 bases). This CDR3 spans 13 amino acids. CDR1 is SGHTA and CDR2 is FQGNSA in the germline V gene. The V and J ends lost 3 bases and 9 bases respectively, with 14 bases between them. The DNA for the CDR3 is TGTGCCAGCAGCTTGGGGGGTAGTGAGAGCTACACCTTC. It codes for CASSLGGSESYTF.

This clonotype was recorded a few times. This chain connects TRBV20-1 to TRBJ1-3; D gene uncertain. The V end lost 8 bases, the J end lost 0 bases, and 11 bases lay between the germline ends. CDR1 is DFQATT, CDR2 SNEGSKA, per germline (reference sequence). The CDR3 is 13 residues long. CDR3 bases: TGCAGTCAGGAAGCGGCCTCTGGAAACACCATATATTTT. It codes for CSQEAASGNTIYF.

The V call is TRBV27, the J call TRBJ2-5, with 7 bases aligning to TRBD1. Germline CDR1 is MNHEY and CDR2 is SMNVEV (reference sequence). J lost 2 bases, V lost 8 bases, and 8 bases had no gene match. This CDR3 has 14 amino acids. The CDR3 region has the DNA TGTGCCAGCCAGACAGGGTGGGGACAAGAGACCCAGTACTTC. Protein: CASQTGWGQETQYF.

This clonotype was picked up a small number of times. The CDR3 region has the DNA TGCAGTGCTAGAGAAGGGTGGAGGGCCGGAGAGCAGTTCTTC. This sequence encodes CSAREGWRAGEQFF. This rearrangement joins TRBV20-1 to TRBJ2-1; D is possibly TRBD2 (6 bases). The CDR3 totals 14 residues. The germline V and J ends were trimmed by 0 bases and 10 bases, with 16 bases remaining between them. Germline values: CDR1 DFQATT, CDR2 SNEGSKA (reference sequence).

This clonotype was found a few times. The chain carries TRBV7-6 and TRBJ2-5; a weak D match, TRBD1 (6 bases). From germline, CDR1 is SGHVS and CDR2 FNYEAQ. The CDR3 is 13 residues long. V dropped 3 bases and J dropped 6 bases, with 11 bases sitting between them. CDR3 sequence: CASSFPGQKTQYF. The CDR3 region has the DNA TGTGCCAGCAGCTTTCCGGGACAAAAGACCCAGTACTTC. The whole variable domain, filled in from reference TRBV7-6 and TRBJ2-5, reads GAGVSQSPRYKVTKRGQDVALRCDPISGHVSLYWYRQALGQGPEFLTYFNYEAQQDKSGLPNDRFSAERPEGSISTLTIQRTEQRDSAMYRCASSFPGQKTQYFGPGTRLLVL.

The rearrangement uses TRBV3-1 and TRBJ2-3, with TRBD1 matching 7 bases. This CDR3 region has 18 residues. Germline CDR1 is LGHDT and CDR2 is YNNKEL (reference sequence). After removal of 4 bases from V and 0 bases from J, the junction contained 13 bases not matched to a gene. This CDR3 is CASSLSTGPALSTDTQYF. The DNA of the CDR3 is TGTGCCAGCAGCCTTTCGACAGGGCCCGCACTTAGCACAGATACGCAGTATTTT.

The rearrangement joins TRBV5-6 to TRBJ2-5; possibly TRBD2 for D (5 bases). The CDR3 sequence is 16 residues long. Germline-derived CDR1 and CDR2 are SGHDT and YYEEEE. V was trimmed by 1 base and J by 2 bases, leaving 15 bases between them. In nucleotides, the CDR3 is TGTGCCAGCAGCTTGATTCGGACTCAACTACAAGAGACCCAGTACTTC. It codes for CASSLIRTQLQETQYF.

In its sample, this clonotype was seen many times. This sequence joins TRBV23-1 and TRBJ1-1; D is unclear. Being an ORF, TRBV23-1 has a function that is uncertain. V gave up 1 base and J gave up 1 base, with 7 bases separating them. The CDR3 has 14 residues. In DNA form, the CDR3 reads TGCGCCAGCAGTCAATACGCCCCGAACACTGAAGCTTTCTTT. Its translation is CASSQYAPNTEAFF.

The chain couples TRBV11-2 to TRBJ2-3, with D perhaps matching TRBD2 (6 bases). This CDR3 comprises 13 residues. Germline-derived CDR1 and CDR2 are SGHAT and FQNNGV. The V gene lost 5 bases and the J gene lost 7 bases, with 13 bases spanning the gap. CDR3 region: CASSPRAGYTQYF. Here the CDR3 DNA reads TGTGCCAGCAGCCCCAGGGCGGGGTATACGCAGTATTTT.

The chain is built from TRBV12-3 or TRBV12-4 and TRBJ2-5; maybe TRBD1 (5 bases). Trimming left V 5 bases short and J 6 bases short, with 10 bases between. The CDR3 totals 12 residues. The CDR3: CASSPLGQTQYF. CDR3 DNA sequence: TGTGCCAGCAGTCCGCTGGGGCAGACCCAGTACTTC.

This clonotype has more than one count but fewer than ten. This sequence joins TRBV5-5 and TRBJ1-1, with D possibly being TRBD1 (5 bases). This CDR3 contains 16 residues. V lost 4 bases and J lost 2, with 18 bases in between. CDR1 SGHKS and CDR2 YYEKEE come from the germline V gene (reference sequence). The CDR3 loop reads CASSPDVGARNTEAFF. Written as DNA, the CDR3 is TGTGCCAGCAGCCCGGACGTCGGGGCCAGAAACACTGAAGCTTTCTTT.

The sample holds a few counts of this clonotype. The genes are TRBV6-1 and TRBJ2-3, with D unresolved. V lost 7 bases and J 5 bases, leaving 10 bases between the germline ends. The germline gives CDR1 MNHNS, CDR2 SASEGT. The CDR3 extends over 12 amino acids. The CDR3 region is CASITDGDTQYF. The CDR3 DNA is TGTGCCAGCATTACGGACGGAGATACGCAGTATTTT.

The DNA for the CDR3 is TGTGCCAGCAGCTTCGGGAGGGTCCCGGATGAGCAGTTCTTC. Protein: CASSFGRVPDEQFF. The chain combines TRBV11-1 with TRBJ2-1; the match to TRBD2 covers 8 bases. Per germline, CDR1 SGHAT and CDR2 FQDESV (reference sequence). CDR3 length equals 14 residues. With 3 bases clipped from V and 8 bases from J, the junction kept 6 bases outside the gene matches. The entire variable domain, with the rest obtained from reference TRBV11-1 and TRBJ2-1, is as follows: EAEVAQSPRYKITEKSQAVAFWCDPISGHATLYWYRQILGQGPELLVQFQDESVVDDSQLPKDRFSAERLKGVDSTLKIQPAELGDSAMYLCASSFGRVPDEQFFGPGTRLTVL.

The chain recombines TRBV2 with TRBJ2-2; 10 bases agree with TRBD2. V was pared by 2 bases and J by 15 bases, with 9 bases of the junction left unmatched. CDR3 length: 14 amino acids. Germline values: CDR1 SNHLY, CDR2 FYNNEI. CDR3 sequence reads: CASSEIVAGGLVFF. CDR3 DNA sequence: TGTGCCAGCAGTGAAATTGTAGCGGGAGGATTGGTGTTTTTT.

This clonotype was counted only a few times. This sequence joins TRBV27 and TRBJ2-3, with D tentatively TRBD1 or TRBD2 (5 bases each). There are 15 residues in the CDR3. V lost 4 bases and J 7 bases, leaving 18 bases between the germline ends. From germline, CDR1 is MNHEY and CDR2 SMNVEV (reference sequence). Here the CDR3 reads CASSSGVGTMNTQYF. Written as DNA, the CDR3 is TGTGCCAGCAGTTCAGGAGTGGGGACCATGAATACGCAGTATTTT.

This CDR3 is CSVEGSMGSAKNIQYF. The CDR3 nucleotides are TGCAGCGTTGAGGGATCTATGGGATCAGCCAAAAACATTCAGTACTTC. V is TRBV29-1 and J is TRBJ2-4; no firm D call. Germline lookup yields CDR1 SQVTM and CDR2 ANQGSEA. The CDR3 covers 16 residues. Deletions cut 3 bases from V and 0 bases from J, with 15 bases between.

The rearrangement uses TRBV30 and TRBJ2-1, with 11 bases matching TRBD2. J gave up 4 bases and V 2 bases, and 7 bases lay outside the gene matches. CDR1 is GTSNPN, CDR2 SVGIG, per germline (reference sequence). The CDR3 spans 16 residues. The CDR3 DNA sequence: TGTGCCTGGAGTCCGCCGACTAGCGGGAAGTACAATGAGCAGTTCTTC. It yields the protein CAWSPPTSGKYNEQFF.

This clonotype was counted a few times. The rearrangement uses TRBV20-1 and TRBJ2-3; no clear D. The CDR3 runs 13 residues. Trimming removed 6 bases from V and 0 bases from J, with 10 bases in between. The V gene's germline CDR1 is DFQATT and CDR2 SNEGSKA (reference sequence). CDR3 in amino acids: CSAKVESTDTQYF. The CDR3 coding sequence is TGCAGTGCAAAGGTAGAAAGCACAGATACGCAGTATTTT.

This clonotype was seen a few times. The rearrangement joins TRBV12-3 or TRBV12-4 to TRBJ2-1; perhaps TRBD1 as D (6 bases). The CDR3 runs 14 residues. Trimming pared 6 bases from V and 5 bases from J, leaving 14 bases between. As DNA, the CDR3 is TGTGCCAGCAGACCCCTGGACAGCAACAATGAGCAGTTCTTC. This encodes CASRPLDSNNEQFF.

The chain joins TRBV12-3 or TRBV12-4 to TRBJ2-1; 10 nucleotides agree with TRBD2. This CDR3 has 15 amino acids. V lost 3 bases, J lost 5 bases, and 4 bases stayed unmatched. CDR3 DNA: TGTGCCAGCAGTTTCAGGACTAGCGGCCACAATGAGCAGTTCTTC. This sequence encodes CASSFRTSGHNEQFF.

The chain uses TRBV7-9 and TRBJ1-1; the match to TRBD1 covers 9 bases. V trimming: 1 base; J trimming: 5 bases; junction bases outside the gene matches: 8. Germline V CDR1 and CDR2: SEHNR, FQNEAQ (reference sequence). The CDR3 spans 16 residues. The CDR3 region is CASSLGQDRGSTEAFF. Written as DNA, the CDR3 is TGTGCCAGCAGCTTAGGACAGGACAGGGGAAGTACTGAAGCTTTCTTT.

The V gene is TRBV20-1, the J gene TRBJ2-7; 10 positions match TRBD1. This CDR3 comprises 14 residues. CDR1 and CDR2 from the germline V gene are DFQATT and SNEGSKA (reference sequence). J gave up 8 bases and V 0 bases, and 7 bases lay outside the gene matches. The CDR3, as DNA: TGCAGTGCTAGAGAGGGCTCGACAGGGGGCAAGCAGTACTTC. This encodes CSAREGSTGGKQYF.

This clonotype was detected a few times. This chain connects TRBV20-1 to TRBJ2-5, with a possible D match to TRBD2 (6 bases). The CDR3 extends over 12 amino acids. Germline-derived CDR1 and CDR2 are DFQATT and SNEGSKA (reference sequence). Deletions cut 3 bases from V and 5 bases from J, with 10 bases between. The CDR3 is CSASVGTETQYF. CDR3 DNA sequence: TGCAGTGCTAGTGTTGGGACTGAGACCCAGTACTTC.

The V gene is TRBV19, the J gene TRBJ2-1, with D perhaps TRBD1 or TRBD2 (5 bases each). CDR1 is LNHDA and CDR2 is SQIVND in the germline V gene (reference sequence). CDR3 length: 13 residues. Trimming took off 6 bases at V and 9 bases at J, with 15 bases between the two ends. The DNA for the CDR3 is TGTGCCAGTAGCAAATCCTGGGGGTTTGAGCAGTTCTTC. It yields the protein CASSKSWGFEQFF.

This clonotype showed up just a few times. The CDR3 region is CASSVDGEDIQYF. CDR3 coding DNA: TGTGCCAGCAGCGTAGATGGGGAAGACATTCAGTACTTC. The chain has TRBV9 and TRBJ2-4; D not resolved. The CDR3 loop spans 13 amino acids. CDR1 SGDLS and CDR2 YYNGEE come from the germline V gene. The V gene lost 0 bases and the J gene lost 8 bases, with 9 bases spanning the gap.

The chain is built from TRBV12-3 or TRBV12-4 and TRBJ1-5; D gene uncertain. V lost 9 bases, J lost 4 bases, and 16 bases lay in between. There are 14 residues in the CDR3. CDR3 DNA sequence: TGTGCCAGTAGCCCCGGGCTACGAAATCAGCCCCAGCATTTT. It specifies CASSPGLRNQPQHF.

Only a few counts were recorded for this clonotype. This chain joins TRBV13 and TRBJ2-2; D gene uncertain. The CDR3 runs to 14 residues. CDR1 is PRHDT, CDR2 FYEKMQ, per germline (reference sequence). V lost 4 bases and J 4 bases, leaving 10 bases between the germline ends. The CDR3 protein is CASSYHGSTGELFF. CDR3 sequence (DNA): TGTGCCAGCAGCTATCACGGGTCCACCGGGGAGCTGTTTTTT.

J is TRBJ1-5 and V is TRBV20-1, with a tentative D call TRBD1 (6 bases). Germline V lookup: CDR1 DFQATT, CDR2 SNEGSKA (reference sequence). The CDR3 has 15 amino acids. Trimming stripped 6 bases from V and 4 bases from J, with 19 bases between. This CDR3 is CSAPVGGRVNQPQHF. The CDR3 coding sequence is TGCAGTGCCCCCGTGGGGGGGCGAGTTAATCAGCCCCAGCATTTT.

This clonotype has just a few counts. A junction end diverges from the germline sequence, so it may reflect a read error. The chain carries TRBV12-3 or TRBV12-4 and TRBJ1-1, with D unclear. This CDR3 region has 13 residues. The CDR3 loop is CASSVYRNTGAFF. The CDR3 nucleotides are TGTGCCAGCAGTGTATACAGAAACACTGGAGCTTTCTTT.

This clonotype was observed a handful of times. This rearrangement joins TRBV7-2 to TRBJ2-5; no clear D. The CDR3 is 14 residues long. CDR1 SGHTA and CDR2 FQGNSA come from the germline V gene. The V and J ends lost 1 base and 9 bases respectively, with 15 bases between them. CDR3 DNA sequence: TGTGCCAGCAGCTTAGAGTCCTCCAGAAAGCCCCAGTACTTC. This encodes CASSLESSRKPQYF. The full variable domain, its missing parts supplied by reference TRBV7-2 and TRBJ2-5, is GAGVSQSPSNKVTEKGKDVELRCDPISGHTALYWYRQSLGQGLEFLIYFQGNSAPDKSGLPSDRFSAERTGGSVSTLTIQRTQQEDSAVYLCASSLESSRKPQYFGPGTRLLVL.

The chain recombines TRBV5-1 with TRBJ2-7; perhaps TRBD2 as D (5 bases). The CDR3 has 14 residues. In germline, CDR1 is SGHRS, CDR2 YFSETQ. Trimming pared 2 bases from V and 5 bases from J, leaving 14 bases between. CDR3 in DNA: TGCGCCAGCAGCTTATTATCTGGAGGCGACGAGCAGTACGTC. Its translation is CASSLLSGGDEQYV.